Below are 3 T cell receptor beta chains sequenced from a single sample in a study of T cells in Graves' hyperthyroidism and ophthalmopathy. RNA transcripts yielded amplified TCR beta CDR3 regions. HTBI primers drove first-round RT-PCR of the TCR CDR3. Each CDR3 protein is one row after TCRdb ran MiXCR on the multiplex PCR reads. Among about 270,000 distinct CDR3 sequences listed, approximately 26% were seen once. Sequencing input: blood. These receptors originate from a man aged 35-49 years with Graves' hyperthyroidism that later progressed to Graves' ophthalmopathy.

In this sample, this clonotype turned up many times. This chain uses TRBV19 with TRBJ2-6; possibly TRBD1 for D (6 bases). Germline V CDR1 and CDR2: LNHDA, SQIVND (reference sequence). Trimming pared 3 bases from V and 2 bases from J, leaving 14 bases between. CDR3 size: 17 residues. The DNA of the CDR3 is TGTGCCAGTAGTATTCTGGGGGCTACGGCTGGGGCCAACGTCCTGACTTTC. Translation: CASSILGATAGANVLTF.

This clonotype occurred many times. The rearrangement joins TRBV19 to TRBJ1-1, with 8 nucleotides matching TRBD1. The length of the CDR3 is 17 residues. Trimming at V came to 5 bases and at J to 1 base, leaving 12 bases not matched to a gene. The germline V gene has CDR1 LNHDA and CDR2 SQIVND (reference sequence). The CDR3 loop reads CASSQGAIIMGNTEAFF. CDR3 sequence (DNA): TGTGCCAGTAGTCAGGGGGCGATAATCATGGGGAACACTGAAGCTTTCTTT.

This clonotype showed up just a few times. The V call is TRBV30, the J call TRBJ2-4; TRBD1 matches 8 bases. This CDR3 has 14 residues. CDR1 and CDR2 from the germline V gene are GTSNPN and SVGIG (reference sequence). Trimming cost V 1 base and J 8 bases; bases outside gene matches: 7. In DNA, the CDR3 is TGTGCCTGGAGTGAAGGACAGGGATTGGACATTCAGTACTTC. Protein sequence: CAWSEGQGLDIQYF.